The source of this T cell receptor beta chain is a study of blood T cell repertoires in COVID-19. Study-level background: The study drew acute and convalescent COVID-19 samples from the United States, Italy and Spain.

The table came from immunoSEQ multiplex PCR; TCRdb's copy has only in-frame clones and leaves some out. The sample lists about 140,000 clones, roughly 80% occurring once. The TCR was taken from a human donor in a cohort sampled during active COVID-19. The sequencing sample was made of peripheral blood.

The CDR3, as DNA: TGTGCCAGCAGGCAGAGGGCCTCCGACTCCTATAATTCACCCCTCCACTTT. It translates to CASRQRASDSYNSPLHF. The chain employs TRBV9 and TRBJ1-6; D is uncertain. Germline CDR1 SGDLS, CDR2 YYNGEE. V gave up 5 bases and J gave up 0 bases, with 15 bases separating them. The CDR3 runs to 17 residues.